This T cell receptor (beta chain) was captured in a study of response to subunit inactivated influenza vaccine. TCRdb independently ran MiXCR on the RT-PCR reads; one entry per CDR3 protein. Of about 650,000 distinct CDR3 sequences in the sample, about 15% were seen once. This sample comprised PBMCs from blood, obtained roughly 15 days before vaccination. The receptor was derived from a middle-aged man who received an inactivated influenza vaccine.

The CDR3 nucleotides read TGTGCCAGCAGTTCTTCAGTGTCGGGACGCAATTCACCCCTCCACTTT. Translation gives CASSSSVSGRNSPLHF. The chain uses TRBV5-5 and TRBJ1-6; weak D call: TRBD1 (5 bases). The germline V gene has CDR1 SGHKS and CDR2 YYEKEE (reference sequence). The length of the CDR3 is 16 residues. The V and J ends lost 5 bases and 7 bases respectively, with 19 bases between them.